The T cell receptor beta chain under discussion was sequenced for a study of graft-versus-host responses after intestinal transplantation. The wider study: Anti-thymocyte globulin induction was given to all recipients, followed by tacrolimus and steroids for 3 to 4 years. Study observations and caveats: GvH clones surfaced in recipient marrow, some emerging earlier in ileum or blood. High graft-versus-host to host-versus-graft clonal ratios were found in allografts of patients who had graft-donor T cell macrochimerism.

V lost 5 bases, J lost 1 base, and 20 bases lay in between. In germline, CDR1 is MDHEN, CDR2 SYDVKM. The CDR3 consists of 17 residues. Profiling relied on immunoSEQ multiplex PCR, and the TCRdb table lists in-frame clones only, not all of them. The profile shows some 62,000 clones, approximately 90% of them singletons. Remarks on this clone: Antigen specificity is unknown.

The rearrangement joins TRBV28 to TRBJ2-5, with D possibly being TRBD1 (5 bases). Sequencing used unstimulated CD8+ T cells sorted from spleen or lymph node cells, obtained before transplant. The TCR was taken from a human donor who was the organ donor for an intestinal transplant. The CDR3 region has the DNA TGTGCCAGCAGTCTCGAACCAACGACAGAAATCCAAGAGACCCAGTACTTC. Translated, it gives CASSLEPTTEIQETQYF.